The 23 T cell receptor beta chains reported below all come from one sample, sequenced in a study of blood T cell repertoires in COVID-19. Profiling relied on immunoSEQ multiplex PCR, and the TCRdb table lists in-frame clones only, not all of them. Here the sample spans tens of thousands of clones, just under 95% being singletons. Sequencing was done on a sample of peripheral blood. These TCRs come from a human donor with active COVID-19. The donor label of this sample is uncertain.

CDR3 bases: TGTGCCTGTGAGACTAGCGGGGGAACCTACGAGCAGTACTTC. It specifies CACETSGGTYEQYF. The chain couples TRBV30 to TRBJ2-7, with 12 bases aligning to TRBD2. Trimming removed 6 bases from V and 2 bases from J; junction bases left unmatched: 5. The CDR3 length is 14 residues. Germline V gene data show CDR1 as GTSNPN and CDR2 as SVGIG (reference sequence). Full variable domain (outside the CDR3, taken from reference TRBV30 and TRBJ2-7): SQTIHQWPATLVQPVGSPLSLECTVEGTSNPNLYWYRQAAGRGLQLLFYSVGIGQISSEVPQNLSASRPQDRQFILSSKKLLLSDSGFYLCACETSGGTYEQYFGPGTRLTVT.

The CDR3 nucleotides are TGTGCCTGGAGTGTTGGGAGTGACACTGAAGCTTTCTTT. Its protein is CAWSVGSDTEAFF. The chain employs TRBV30 and TRBJ1-1; no reliable D call. The V and J ends lost 0 bases and 3 bases respectively, with 8 bases between them. The CDR3 covers 13 residues. In germline, CDR1 is GTSNPN, CDR2 SVGIG (reference sequence).

The rearrangement links TRBV28 to TRBJ2-7, with TRBD2 matching 8 bases. The CDR3 is 19 residues long. Unmatched junction bases numbered 17, after V lost 2 bases and J lost 2 bases. From germline, CDR1 is MDHEN and CDR2 SYDVKM. The CDR3 sequence is CASSLAPPGLVRSPYEQYF. The CDR3 DNA sequence: TGTGCCAGCAGTTTAGCCCCCCCGGGACTAGTAAGGTCCCCCTACGAGCAGTACTTC.

The chain carries TRBV30 and TRBJ2-2, with TRBD1 matching 10 bases. This CDR3 is built from 17 residues. V lost 2 bases and J lost 5; bases outside the gene matches: 11. The germline gives CDR1 GTSNPN, CDR2 SVGIG (reference sequence). CDR3 loop: CAWSRDRGMTRTGELFF. The CDR3 nucleotides read TGTGCCTGGAGTCGGGACAGGGGTATGACGCGAACCGGGGAGCTGTTTTTT.

The V call is TRBV19, the J call TRBJ1-1; tentatively, D is TRBD1 (5 bases). CDR3 size: 14 residues. CDR1 is LNHDA, CDR2 SQIVND, per germline (reference sequence). Trimming cost V 7 bases and J 4 bases, with 16 bases left between them. CDR3 region: CASNVREAGTEAFF. CDR3 coding DNA: TGTGCCAGTAACGTCAGGGAAGCGGGCACTGAAGCTTTCTTT.

V and J are TRBV30 and TRBJ2-2, with D perhaps matching TRBD2 (6 bases). The CDR3 runs 14 residues. V lost 2 bases to trimming and J lost 4 bases, with 11 bases between them. Germline loops: CDR1 GTSNPN, CDR2 SVGIG (reference sequence). In DNA form, the CDR3 reads TGTGCCTGGAGTCGTGTGGAGGGCACCGGGGAGCTGTTTTTT. It encodes CAWSRVEGTGELFF.

This sequence joins TRBV6-6 and TRBJ2-5, with a weak D call TRBD1 (6 bases). Germline V gene sequence: CDR1 MNHNY, CDR2 SVGAGI (reference sequence). V lost 1 base to trimming and J lost 5 bases, with 14 bases between them. The CDR3 has 15 amino acids. CDR3 loop: CASSYYDRPAETQYF. CDR3 in DNA: TGTGCCAGCAGTTACTACGACAGGCCAGCGGAGACCCAGTACTTC.

This rearrangement joins TRBV6-6 to TRBJ1-4, with D perhaps matching TRBD1 (6 bases). Germline assignment: CDR1 MNHNY and CDR2 SVGAGI (reference sequence). The CDR3 consists of 14 residues. The V gene lost 6 bases and the J gene lost 8 bases, with 16 bases spanning the gap. The CDR3 sequence: CASRETGSGEKLFF. CDR3 DNA: TGTGCCAGCAGAGAAACAGGGTCAGGCGAAAAACTGTTTTTT.

The V call is TRBV5-1, the J call TRBJ2-7, with D perhaps matching TRBD1 (5 bases). The CDR3 spans 14 residues. CDR1 is SGHRS and CDR2 is YFSETQ in the germline V gene. V was cut by 5 bases and J by 2 bases, with 14 bases left in between. This CDR3 reads CASSGGQGPYEQYF. In DNA, the CDR3 is TGCGCCAGCAGTGGTGGGCAGGGTCCCTACGAGCAGTACTTC.

The chain employs TRBV3-1 (or the pseudogene TRBV3-2) and TRBJ1-4; D possibly corresponds to TRBD1 (6 bases). V was cut by 4 bases and J by 2 bases, with 11 bases left in between. The CDR3 contains 15 residues. Germline CDR1 reads LGHDT; CDR2 reads YNNKEL (reference sequence). The CDR3 protein is CASSRGGRTNEKLFF. CDR3 coding DNA: TGTGCCAGCAGCCGGGGGGGCCGGACTAATGAAAAACTGTTTTTT.

The V and J genes are TRBV7-9 and TRBJ1-6; 12 positions agree with TRBD1. There are 16 residues in the CDR3. Germline V gene data show CDR1 as SEHNR and CDR2 as FQNEAQ (reference sequence). With V trimmed by 7 bases and J by 7 bases, 8 bases remained unmatched. CDR3 amino acids: CASTYGTGGQNSPLHF. CDR3 DNA sequence: TGTGCCAGCACCTACGGGACAGGGGGCCAGAATTCACCCCTCCACTTT. Based on the CDR3 plus reference TRBV7-9 and TRBJ1-6, the full variable domain is DTGVSQNPRHKITKRGQNVTFRCDPISEHNRLYWYRQTLGQGPEFLTYFQNEAQLEKSRLLSDRFSAERPKGSFSTLEIQRTEQGDSAMYLCASTYGTGGQNSPLHFGNGTRLTVT.

The chain recombines TRBV28 with TRBJ1-2, with D possibly being TRBD1 (5 bases). Germline V CDR1 and CDR2: MDHEN, SYDVKM. V dropped 5 bases and J dropped 8 bases, with 15 bases sitting between them. CDR3 length equals 13 residues. CDR3 coding DNA: TGTGCCAGCAGTGTGGGGGAGGGGTGGGGCTACACCTTC. It encodes CASSVGEGWGYTF.

The rearrangement links TRBV7-2 to TRBJ1-3, with D possibly TRBD1 on 5 matching bases. V shed 2 bases and J shed 1 base, with 6 bases lying between them. CDR1 is SGHTA and CDR2 is FQGNSA in the germline V gene. The CDR3 has 14 residues. CDR3 DNA sequence: TGTGCCAGCAGCTTAAGGGGATCTGGAAACACCATATATTTT. This encodes CASSLRGSGNTIYF.

The genes are TRBV4-3 and TRBJ1-2, with 10 bases matching TRBD1. Looked up from germline, CDR1 is LGHNA and CDR2 is YSLEER. This CDR3 has 14 amino acids. Trimming cost V 1 base and J 6 bases; bases outside gene matches: 2. CDR3: CASSQADRGHGYTF. CDR3 coding DNA: TGCGCCAGCAGCCAAGCTGACAGGGGGCATGGCTACACCTTC.

The J gene is TRBJ2-7, the V gene TRBV27; TRBD2 agrees at 8 bases. V shed 5 bases and J 7 bases; nucleotides not matched to a gene: 10. The germline gives CDR1 MNHEY, CDR2 SMNVEV (reference sequence). The CDR3 totals 14 residues. The CDR3 sequence: CASSLGRGGREQYF. CDR3 DNA: TGTGCCAGCAGTCTGGGCCGGGGGGGCAGGGAGCAGTACTTC.

V gene TRBV12-3 or TRBV12-4 combines with J gene TRBJ1-1; 8 positions match TRBD1. V gave up 7 bases and J gave up 8 bases; unmatched junction bases: 6. The CDR3 has 12 amino acids. CDR3 sequence (DNA): TGTGCCAGCACCTCCGGACAGGGCGAAGCTTTCTTT. Residues: CASTSGQGEAFF.

This clone was detected only once. The CDR3 nucleotides are TGCGCCAGCAGCCTTAGCGGGGGGTCCTACGAGCAGTACTTC. Amino acids: CASSLSGGSYEQYF. This sequence joins TRBV5-1 and TRBJ2-7, with TRBD2 matching over 10 bases. The V gene's germline CDR1 is SGHRS and CDR2 YFSETQ. The CDR3 has 14 residues. The trim removed 4 bases at V and 1 base at J, leaving 2 bases unmatched.

This rearrangement joins TRBV28 to TRBJ1-5, with D tentatively TRBD1 (6 bases). The germline V gene encodes CDR1 MDHEN and CDR2 SYDVKM. The CDR3 contains 14 residues. Trimming stripped 6 bases from V and 11 bases from J, with 20 bases between. The CDR3 sequence: CASRPDRISMTQHF. DNA of the CDR3: TGTGCCAGCAGACCTGACAGGATTTCCATGACCCAGCATTTT.

The rearrangement joins TRBV28 to TRBJ2-1; tentatively, D is TRBD2 (7 bases). The germline V gene has CDR1 MDHEN and CDR2 SYDVKM. V lost 6 bases and J lost 0, with 18 bases in between. The length of the CDR3 is 17 residues. CDR3 sequence reads: CASSSQGGGSSYNEQFF. The CDR3 DNA sequence: TGTGCCAGCAGCTCACAGGGTGGCGGGAGCTCCTACAATGAGCAGTTCTTC. Full variable domain (outside the CDR3, taken from reference TRBV28 and TRBJ2-1): DVKVTQSSRYLVKRTGEKVFLECVQDMDHENMFWYRQDPGLGLRLIYFSYDVKMKEKGDIPEGYSVSREKKERFSLILESASTNQTSMYLCASSSQGGGSSYNEQFFGPGTRLTVL.

This chain connects TRBV24-1 to TRBJ2-2; TRBD2 matches at 16 bases. The CDR3 runs to 17 residues. The ends lost 3 bases at V and 6 bases at J; junction bases unmatched: 3. Germline lookup yields CDR1 KGHDR and CDR2 SFDVKD. The DNA for the CDR3 is TGTGCCACCAGTGATCCTGGGACTAGCGGGAGGGCCGGGGAGCTGTTTTTT. Amino acids: CATSDPGTSGRAGELFF.

The chain has TRBV19 and TRBJ2-3; 8 bases map to TRBD2. The CDR3 contains 14 residues. CDR1 is LNHDA, CDR2 SQIVND, per germline (reference sequence). V lost 7 bases, J lost 3 bases, and 6 bases stayed unmatched. CDR3: CASKRREATDTQYF. For the CDR3, the DNA is TGTGCCAGTAAACGGCGGGAGGCGACAGATACGCAGTATTTT.

This clone was picked up one time. This chain links TRBV9 with TRBJ1-2; 9 nucleotides match TRBD1. Trimming cost V 3 bases and J 1 base; bases outside gene matches: 10. The V gene's germline CDR1 is SGDLS and CDR2 YYNGEE. This CDR3 has 17 amino acids. CDR3 residues: CASSEGDRARDNYGYTF. The DNA of the CDR3 is TGTGCCAGCAGCGAGGGGGACAGGGCGAGGGATAACTATGGCTACACCTTC.

The genes are TRBV6-5 and TRBJ1-2; perhaps TRBD1 as D (6 bases). CDR1 and CDR2 from the germline V gene are MNHEY and SVGAGI. This CDR3 region has 13 residues. Trimming stripped 6 bases from V and 0 bases from J, with 8 bases between. CDR3 in DNA: TGTGCCAGCAGAAGGGACACTAACTATGGCTACACCTTC. Translated: CASRRDTNYGYTF.